Listed here are 24 T cell receptor beta chains from one sample, sequenced in a study of regulatory T cells in long-lasting Graves disease. Sequencing libraries for TCR beta were prepared with iRepertoire HTBI primers and Arm-PCR of CDR3 regions. A single record per CDR3 protein comes from TCRdb applying MiXCR to the multiplex PCR reads. In the table there are 200,000 to 250,000 distinct CDR3 sequences, around 19% of which are singletons. Time point: newly diagnosed GD, antithyroid drugs for less than 3 months. Making the TCR library involved RNA that had been extracted from PBMCs. These data also formed part of another study, on T cells in Graves' hyperthyroidism and ophthalmopathy.

Here the sequenced sample was peripheral blood mononuclear cells (PBMCs), taken at new diagnosis, from a patient treated with antithyroid drugs. The receptors were gathered from a woman aged 25-40 years with Graves disease.

This clonotype was seen repeatedly, ten times or more. This CDR3 reads CASSMSGPPAYF. For the CDR3, the DNA is TGTGCCAGTAGTATGAGCGGGCCCCCGGCGTATTTT. The rearrangement links TRBV19 to TRBJ2-3; maybe TRBD2 (6 bases). The germline V gene encodes CDR1 LNHDA and CDR2 SQIVND (reference sequence). Trimming cost V 3 bases and J 14 bases, with 15 bases left between them. CDR3 size: 12 residues.

This clonotype was seen many times. The chain is built from TRBV5-5 and TRBJ1-2; weak D call: TRBD1 (5 bases). The V end was cut by 0 bases, the J end by 0 bases, with 12 bases between. The CDR3 has 16 amino acids. The germline V gene has CDR1 SGHKS and CDR2 YYEKEE (reference sequence). For the CDR3, the DNA is TGTGCCAGCAGCTTGGTGGGGCAAGCCTCTAACTATGGCTACACCTTC. Protein sequence: CASSLVGQASNYGYTF.

Details on this clonotype: A much bigger clone sits one base away, suggesting this may be a read error. The chain recombines TRBV30 with TRBJ2-1; perhaps TRBD2 as D (6 bases). CDR3 length: 15 residues. Germline V gene sequence: CDR1 GTSNPN, CDR2 SVGIG (reference sequence). The V end was cut by 4 bases, the J end by 2 bases, with 15 bases between. Here the CDR3 reads CAWKGMGGTYNEQFF. CDR3 DNA sequence: TGTGCCTGGAAAGGGATGGGGGGTACCTACAATGAGCAGTTCTTC.

The V and J genes are TRBV7-9 and TRBJ2-3; 9 nucleotides line up with TRBD2. The CDR3 extends over 17 amino acids. The junction had 8 bases not matched to a gene; V was cut back by 1 base and J by 3 bases. CDR1 is SEHNR, CDR2 FQNEAQ, per germline (reference sequence). The CDR3 region has the DNA TGTGCCAGCAGCTTAGGGGGGCTAGCGGGGCTTACAGATACGCAGTATTTT. As protein: CASSLGGLAGLTDTQYF. The entire variable domain, with the rest obtained from reference TRBV7-9 and TRBJ2-3, is as follows: DTGVSQNPRHKITKRGQNVTFRCDPISEHNRLYWYRQTLGQGPEFLTYFQNEAQLEKSRLLSDRFSAERPKGSFSTLEIQRTEQGDSAMYLCASSLGGLAGLTDTQYFGPGTRLTVL.

This clonotype was counted at least ten times. J is TRBJ2-3 and V is TRBV30, with TRBD2 as a possible D gene (6 bases). Germline values: CDR1 GTSNPN, CDR2 SVGIG (reference sequence). V was clipped by 0 bases and J by 2 bases, with 9 bases between them. CDR3 size: 14 residues. Here the CDR3 reads CAWSVAGLTDTQYF. The DNA for the CDR3 is TGTGCCTGGAGTGTGGCGGGACTCACAGATACGCAGTATTTT.

The chain uses TRBV7-9 and TRBJ2-1; 11 bases line up with TRBD2. CDR3 length equals 15 residues. Trimming took 1 base from V and 8 from J; bases not matched to a gene: 4. CDR1 SEHNR and CDR2 FQNEAQ come from the germline V gene (reference sequence). The CDR3 region is CASSLVSGGAHEQFF. CDR3 nucleotide sequence: TGTGCCAGCAGCTTAGTTAGCGGGGGGGCACATGAGCAGTTCTTC.

This clonotype was found many times. The genes are TRBV19 and TRBJ1-1; possible D gene TRBD1, 6 bases. V lost 9 bases, J lost 1 base, and 18 bases lay in between. The CDR3 totals 15 residues. Germline V gene sequence: CDR1 LNHDA, CDR2 SQIVND (reference sequence). As DNA, the CDR3 is TGTGCCAGCCTCAGGGGAGGGGCTCCGAACACTGAAGCTTTCTTT. It codes for CASLRGGAPNTEAFF.

At least ten counts were recorded for this clonotype. The rearrangement joins TRBV6-1 to TRBJ2-7; 9 bases agree with TRBD1. The CDR3 totals 14 residues. V shed 6 bases, J shed 1 base, and the junction held 4 bases outside the gene matches. CDR1 is MNHNS and CDR2 is SASEGT in the germline V gene. This chain's CDR3 is CASRPGTGSYEQYF. CDR3 nucleotides: TGTGCCAGCAGGCCCGGGACAGGGTCCTACGAGCAGTACTTC.

This chain links TRBV29-1 with TRBJ2-5; D is ambiguous. The CDR3 spans 12 residues. Germline CDR1 reads SQVTM; CDR2 reads ANQGSEA. With 2 bases removed from V and 2 bases from J, the gap between germline ends came to 6 bases. CDR3 DNA: TGCAGCGTTGAACAGCCACAAGAGACCCAGTACTTC. Encoded protein: CSVEQPQETQYF.

This clonotype was counted ten times or more. CDR3 bases: TGTGCCAGCAGCGTAGCCGCTAGCGGGAGCTACGAGCAGTACTTC. Translated, it gives CASSVAASGSYEQYF. This rearrangement joins TRBV9 to TRBJ2-7; 10 bases are a match to TRBD2. The CDR3 spans 15 residues. CDR1 is SGDLS, CDR2 YYNGEE, per germline. The trim removed 0 bases at V and 3 bases at J, leaving 3 bases unmatched.

This chain connects TRBV4-2 to TRBJ2-3; TRBD2 aligns across 8 bases. The CDR3 is 16 amino acids. Germline lookup yields CDR1 LGHNA and CDR2 YNFKEQ. V trimming: 4 bases; J trimming: 0 bases; junction bases outside the gene matches: 6. The CDR3 loop reads CASSRQLAVSTDTQYF. As DNA, the CDR3 is TGTGCCAGCAGCCGCCAACTAGCGGTTAGCACAGATACGCAGTATTTT.

The table lists this clonotype with many counts. The chain joins TRBV24-1 to TRBJ2-1; no clear D gene. Germline V gene data show CDR1 as KGHDR and CDR2 as SFDVKD. This CDR3 region has 14 residues. V was shortened by 2 bases and J by 4 bases, with 8 bases between the two germline ends. The CDR3 is CATSDSGPYNEQFF. Here the CDR3 DNA reads TGTGCCACCAGTGATTCGGGCCCTTACAATGAGCAGTTCTTC.

This clonotype was found many times. The gene calls are TRBV18 and TRBJ1-2, with D possibly matching TRBD1 (5 bases). Germline V gene sequence: CDR1 KGHSH, CDR2 LQKENI. CDR3 size: 15 residues. Between the trimmed V and J ends, which lost 1 base and 8 bases, there was a span of 17 bases. This CDR3 reads CASSPLDRDHGGYTF. The CDR3 nucleotides read TGTGCCAGCTCACCACTCGACCGGGACCACGGGGGCTACACCTTC.

The V gene is TRBV6-2 or TRBV6-3, the J gene TRBJ2-1; TRBD2 agrees at 13 bases. The CDR3 runs 18 residues. J lost 7 bases, V lost 5 bases, and 14 bases had no gene match. Germline-derived CDR1 and CDR2 are MNHEY and SVGEGT. The CDR3 DNA sequence: TGTGCCAGCAGTGAGATTTTGACTAGCGGGAGGTCCACGAATGAGCAGTTCTTC. It codes for CASSEILTSGRSTNEQFF.

In its sample, this clonotype was seen many times. The V and J genes are TRBV24-1 and TRBJ2-1; 8 nucleotides agree with TRBD2. The CDR3 sequence is 14 residues long. After removal of 4 bases from V and 6 bases from J, the junction contained 4 bases not matched to a gene. Germline V lookup: CDR1 KGHDR, CDR2 SFDVKD. CDR3 nucleotides: TGTGCCACCAGTGACTCCGGGACTAGCAATGAGCAGTTCTTC. Its protein product is CATSDSGTSNEQFF.

As for this clonotype: A much larger clone differs by one base, so this may be a read error. The chain employs TRBV5-1 and TRBJ1-1; D is possibly TRBD1 (5 bases). The CDR3 contains 15 residues. Germline V lookup: CDR1 SGHRS, CDR2 YFSETQ. The CDR3, as DNA: TGCGCCAGCAGCGTGATGCAGGGTGGGAACACTGAAGCTTCCTTT. The encoded protein is CASSVMQGGNTEASF.

In its sample, this clonotype was seen many times. The chain is built from TRBV7-9 and TRBJ2-7, with D unresolved. The V gene's germline CDR1 is SEHNR and CDR2 FQNEAQ (reference sequence). CDR3 size: 15 residues. The V and J ends lost 4 bases and 0 bases respectively, with 13 bases between them. In DNA, the CDR3 is TGTGCCAGCAGCTGGACCGACCTCCCCTCCTACGAGCAGTACTTC. Translated: CASSWTDLPSYEQYF. Full variable domain (missing parts from reference TRBV7-9 and TRBJ2-7): DTGVSQNPRHKITKRGQNVTFRCDPISEHNRLYWYRQTLGQGPEFLTYFQNEAQLEKSRLLSDRFSAERPKGSFSTLEIQRTEQGDSAMYLCASSWTDLPSYEQYFGPGTRLTVT.

This clonotype was detected many times. The rearrangement joins TRBV12-3 or TRBV12-4 to TRBJ1-1; 7 positions match TRBD1. Unmatched junction bases numbered 3, after V lost 7 bases and J lost 4 bases. The CDR3 sequence is 12 residues long. This CDR3 reads CASTRGTTEAFF. DNA of the CDR3: TGTGCCAGCACCAGGGGGACCACTGAAGCTTTCTTT.

This clonotype has ten or more counts. V gene TRBV12-3 or TRBV12-4 combines with J gene TRBJ1-1, with a weak D call TRBD1 (5 bases). V was trimmed by 6 bases and J by 0 bases, leaving 11 bases between them. The CDR3 length is 14 residues. The CDR3 region is CASSRGTVNTEAFF. CDR3 sequence (DNA): TGTGCCAGCAGCCGCGGGACGGTGAACACTGAAGCTTTCTTT.

This clonotype was recorded a few times. The chain joins TRBV28 to TRBJ2-7, with D maybe TRBD2 (6 bases). Germline V gives CDR1 MDHEN, CDR2 SYDVKM. Trimming cost V 2 bases and J 2 bases, with 19 bases left between them. This CDR3 region has 17 residues. The CDR3 region is CASSLPHGKAGTYEQYF. The CDR3, as DNA: TGTGCCAGCAGTTTACCCCATGGGAAGGCGGGGACCTACGAGCAGTACTTC. The whole variable domain, filled in from reference TRBV28 and TRBJ2-7, reads DVKVTQSSRYLVKRTGEKVFLECVQDMDHENMFWYRQDPGLGLRLIYFSYDVKMKEKGDIPEGYSVSREKKERFSLILESASTNQTSMYLCASSLPHGKAGTYEQYFGPGTRLTVT.

This clonotype was recorded many times. The genes are TRBV12-3 or TRBV12-4 and TRBJ1-1; D unresolved. The CDR3 is made up of 11 amino acids. V lost 5 bases and J 8 bases, leaving 9 bases between the germline ends. CDR3 in DNA: TGTGCCAGCAGTATTAGAGGGGAAGCTTTCTTT. It yields the protein CASSIRGEAFF.

This clonotype was detected only a few times. The chain carries TRBV20-1 and TRBJ2-6, with D perhaps TRBD1 (6 bases). This CDR3 has 14 amino acids. Germline V gene sequence: CDR1 DFQATT, CDR2 SNEGSKA (reference sequence). V dropped 5 bases and J dropped 1 base, with 9 bases sitting between them. The CDR3 DNA is TGCAGTGCTTCTCAGGGGTCTGGGGCCAACGTCCTGACTTTC. Translation: CSASQGSGANVLTF.

J is TRBJ2-1 and V is TRBV4-3, with TRBD1 matching over 8 bases. The germline V gene has CDR1 LGHNA and CDR2 YSLEER. CDR3 size: 16 residues. V shed 4 bases and J 0 bases; nucleotides not matched to a gene: 5. CDR3 in DNA: TGCGCCAGCAGCCCTAGACAGGGGCTCTCCTACAATGAGCAGTTCTTC. Its protein product is CASSPRQGLSYNEQFF.

The chain employs TRBV6-5 and TRBJ2-2, with 10 bases identical to TRBD1. V shed 2 bases and J 4 bases; nucleotides not matched to a gene: 7. From germline, CDR1 is MNHEY and CDR2 SVGAGI. This CDR3 has 17 amino acids. The CDR3 DNA follows: TGTGCCAGCAGTTACGACAGGGGGCGTTGGGGCACCGGGGAGCTGTTTTTT. Protein: CASSYDRGRWGTGELFF.